Here is one TCR beta chain with its context. The V end lost 2 bases, the J end lost 4 bases, and 12 bases lay between the germline ends. Looked up from germline, CDR1 is SGHVS and CDR2 is FQNEAQ. CDR3 size: 14 residues. In the authors' methods: Counts of nucleated cells, estimated from reference gene primer amplification, were obtained. Using immunoSEQ multiplex PCR, the repertoire was profiled, and TCRdb retains in-frame clones only, with some absent. V, J and clone size derive from that table, while D and trimming were established from the DNA sequence. The sample contains approximately 280,000 clones, approximately 78% of which appear only once. This specimen comes from a study of blood T cell repertoires in COVID-19. Looking at the study overall: The analysed material was cDNA or gDNA that came from T cells, B-cell-depleted T cells, or PBMCs.

The chain joins TRBV7-8 to TRBJ2-7; no clear D. The sequenced sample consisted of PBMCs or T cells enriched from blood (not recorded which). The sequence came from a man aged 40-49 years who had been exposed to COVID-19. The CDR3 spells CASSLLEILYEQYF. The CDR3 DNA reads as TGTGCCAGCAGCTTACTAGAGATCCTATACGAGCAGTACTTC.